Described below is a single T cell receptor (beta chain) sequence and its context. The sample is drawn from a study of blood T cell repertoires in COVID-19. Study-level information: PBMCs, B-cell-depleted T cells, or T cells were the source of the cDNA or gDNA that made up the material.

Per the original data handling: Nucleated cell number was recorded as an estimate derived from reference gene primer amplification. Clones were read by immunoSEQ multiplex PCR, and TCRdb kept only the in-frame ones, dropping some. Clonal size and the V and J genes are those of that table, whereas D and trimming came from the DNA. The sample lists 220,000 or so clones; around 81% were seen once. V was cut by 5 bases and J by 0 bases, with 14 bases left in between. This CDR3 is 16 amino acids long. From germline, CDR1 is MDHEN and CDR2 SYDVKM. Sequenced material: peripheral blood. The rearrangement joins TRBV28 to TRBJ2-4; D is uncertain. The origin of this receptor is a woman in her thirties who had recovered from COVID-19. Written as DNA, the CDR3 is TGTGCCAGCAGTCCGACAACGCCTCTAGCCAAAAACATTCAGTACTTC. Amino acids: CASSPTTPLAKNIQYF.